This TCR beta chain was profiled in a study of T-cell memory formation after mild COVID-19. Whole-study findings and limits: Of the contracting clones, CD4+ ones lay mainly in CM and EM, and CD8+ ones in EMRA. Day 15 to 85 contracting clones showed balanced CD4/CD8; later expanders leaned CD4+.

This clonotype has at least ten counts. Its antigen is still unknown. TCR alpha and TCR beta cDNA libraries carrying sample barcodes and UMIs were produced by 5'RACE using constant-segment primers. TCRdb processed the 5' RACE reads anew with MiXCR; each CDR3 protein has one entry. The data hold over 60,000 distinct CDR3 sequences, with 16% observed a single time. Between the trimmed V and J ends, which lost 5 bases and 3 bases, there was a span of 13 bases. This CDR3 is 14 amino acids long. Germline V gene data show CDR1 as LGHNA and CDR2 as YNFKEQ. The sequenced material came from PBMCs or a T cell subset sorted from them (not recorded which). The V call is TRBV4-2, the J call TRBJ2-5, with unresolved D. The TCR sequence derives from an adult woman who had mild COVID-19 (a few samples of this study predate the infection). Cell type and time point are not known. The DNA for the CDR3 is TGTGCCAGCAGCTCCCCTGGGGTGGAAGAGACCCAGTACTTC. It yields the protein CASSSPGVEETQYF.